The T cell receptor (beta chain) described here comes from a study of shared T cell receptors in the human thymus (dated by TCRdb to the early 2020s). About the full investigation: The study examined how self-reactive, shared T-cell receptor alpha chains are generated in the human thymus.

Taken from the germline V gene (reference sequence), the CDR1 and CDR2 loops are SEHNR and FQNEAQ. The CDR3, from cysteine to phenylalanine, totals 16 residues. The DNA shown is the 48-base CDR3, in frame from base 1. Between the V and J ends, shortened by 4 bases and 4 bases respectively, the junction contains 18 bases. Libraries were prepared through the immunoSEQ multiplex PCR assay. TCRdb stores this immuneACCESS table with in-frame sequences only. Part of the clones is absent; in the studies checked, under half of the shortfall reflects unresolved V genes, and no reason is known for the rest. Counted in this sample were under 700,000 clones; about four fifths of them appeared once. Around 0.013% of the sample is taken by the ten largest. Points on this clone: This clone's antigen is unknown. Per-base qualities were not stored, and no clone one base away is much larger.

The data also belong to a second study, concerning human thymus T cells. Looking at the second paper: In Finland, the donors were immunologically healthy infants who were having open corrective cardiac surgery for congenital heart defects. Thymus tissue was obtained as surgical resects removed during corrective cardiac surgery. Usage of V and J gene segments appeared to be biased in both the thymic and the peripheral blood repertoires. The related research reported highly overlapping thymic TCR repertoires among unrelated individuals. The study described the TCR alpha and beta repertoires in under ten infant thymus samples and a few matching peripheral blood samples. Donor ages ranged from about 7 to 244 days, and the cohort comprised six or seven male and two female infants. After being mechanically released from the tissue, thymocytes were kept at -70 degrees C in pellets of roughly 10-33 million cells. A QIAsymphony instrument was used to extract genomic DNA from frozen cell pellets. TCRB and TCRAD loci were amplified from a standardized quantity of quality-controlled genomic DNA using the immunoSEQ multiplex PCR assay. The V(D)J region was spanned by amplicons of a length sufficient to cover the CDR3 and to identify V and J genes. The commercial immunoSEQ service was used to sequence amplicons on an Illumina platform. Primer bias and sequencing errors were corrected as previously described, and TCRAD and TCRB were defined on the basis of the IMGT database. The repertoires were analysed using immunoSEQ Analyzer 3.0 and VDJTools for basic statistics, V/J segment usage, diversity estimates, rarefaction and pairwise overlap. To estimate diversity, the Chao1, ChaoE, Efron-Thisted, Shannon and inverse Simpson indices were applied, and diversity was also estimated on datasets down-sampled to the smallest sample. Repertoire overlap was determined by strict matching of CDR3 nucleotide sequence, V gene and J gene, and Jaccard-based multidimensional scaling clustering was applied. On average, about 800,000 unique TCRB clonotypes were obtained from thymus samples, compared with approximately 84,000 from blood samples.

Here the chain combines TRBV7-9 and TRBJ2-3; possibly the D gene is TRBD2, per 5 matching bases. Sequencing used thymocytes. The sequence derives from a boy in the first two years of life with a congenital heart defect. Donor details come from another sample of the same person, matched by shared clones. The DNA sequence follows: TGTGCCAGCAGCTCCACTACTGGAGGCGTGGCAGATACGCAGTATTTT. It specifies CASSSTTGGVADTQYF.